The text below deals with one T cell receptor beta chain. MiXCR, applied by TCRdb to the 5' RACE reads, yields one record per CDR3 protein. The sample yields some 320,000 distinct CDR3 sequences, over 3.5% seen once. These data originate in a study of T cells after yellow fever vaccination. The CDR3 runs to 13 residues. V shed 7 bases and J shed 4 bases, with 13 bases lying between them. Per germline, CDR1 LGHNT and CDR2 FRNRAP. The TCR originated in a man between 18 and 35 years old who received the YFV17D yellow fever vaccine. The input for sequencing was PBMCs, taken 5 days after the yellow fever booster vaccination. V and J are TRBV12-5 and TRBJ2-5; D possibly corresponds to TRBD1 (5 bases). DNA of the CDR3: TGTGCTAGTGTCGGGCCCCAGGGAGAGACCCAGTACTTC. This sequence encodes CASVGPQGETQYF.